The next 9 T cell receptor beta chains were all read from a single sample in a study of human CD8 memory T cell subsets. The TCR beta sequencing libraries came from UMI-labeled 5' RACE. No DNA is given; TCRdb re-called the 5' RACE reads and lists each CDR3 protein once. The sample data list roughly 18,000 distinct CDR3 sequences. The sample comprised CD8+ T cells from PBMCs. Receptor source: a human donor in good health.

The chain is built from TRBV25-1 and TRBJ1-2. The CDR3 length is 14 residues. Germline-derived CDR1 and CDR2 are MGHDK and SYGVNS. The CDR3 sequence is CASSEMAETFGYTF.

This rearrangement joins TRBV29-1 to TRBJ2-3; TCRdb designates TRBD1, a call that cannot be tested without DNA. The CDR3 runs 17 residues. Germline loops: CDR1 SQVTM, CDR2 ANQGSEA. CDR3 amino acids: CSVDSQGRREPTDTQYF.

This chain uses TRBV6-5 with TRBJ1-2; the TCRdb call, TRBD1, lacks DNA for checking. Per germline, CDR1 MNHEY and CDR2 SVGAGI. The CDR3 has 14 amino acids. The CDR3 sequence is CASSYAGGRDGYTF.

The rearrangement joins TRBV5-5 to TRBJ2-7; lacking DNA, the TRBD2 call made by TCRdb goes unchecked. This CDR3 is built from 14 residues. Germline CDR1 reads SGHKS; CDR2 reads YYEKEE (reference sequence). CDR3 region: CASSLSGGPHEQYF.

The chain employs TRBV29-1 and TRBJ2-3; the D gene TCRdb calls, TRBD1, cannot be checked with no DNA. This CDR3 contains 16 residues. Germline assignment: CDR1 SQVTM and CDR2 ANQGSEA. The CDR3 protein is CSVEPDRPPRGDTQYF.

The V gene is TRBV19, the J gene TRBJ2-3; TCRdb indicates TRBD2, and absent DNA this call remains unverified. Germline values: CDR1 LNHDA, CDR2 SQIVND (reference sequence). This CDR3 spans 16 amino acids. CDR3: CASSNSLAALTDTQYF. The whole variable domain, remainder taken from reference TRBV19 and TRBJ2-3, is DGGITQSPKYLFRKEGQNVTLSCEQNLNHDAMYWYRQDPGQGLRLIYYSQIVNDFQKGDIAEGYSVSREKKESFPLTVTSAQKNPTAFYLCASSNSLAALTDTQYFGPGTRLTVL.

This rearrangement joins TRBV6-6 to TRBJ2-7; TCRdb's D call, TRBD1, is unchecked because there is no DNA. The CDR3 extends over 13 amino acids. Germline-derived CDR1 and CDR2 are MNHNY and SVGAGI (reference sequence). The chain's CDR3 is CASSGTAAYEQYF.

The CDR3 sequence is CASSPGDTIYF. The chain uses TRBV5-1 and TRBJ1-3. CDR1 is SGHRS and CDR2 is YFSETQ in the germline V gene. CDR3 size: 11 residues.

CDR3 amino acids: CASSLGHDSRDEQFF. The chain combines TRBV7-9 with TRBJ2-1. Looked up from germline, CDR1 is SEHNR and CDR2 is FQNEAQ (reference sequence). There are 15 residues in the CDR3.